This TCR beta chain was observed in a study of shared clonotypes between healthy human individuals. The replicate PCRs on unsorted PBMC were given around 0.3 ug DNA, which is about 27,000 T cell genomes. Researchers sequenced unsorted PBMC DNA using ten immunoSEQ deep assay plates. Clones were sequenced by immunoSEQ multiplex PCR, and TCRdb holds only the in-frame ones, with some missing. The sample records fewer than 650,000 clones, 70% to 80% being singletons. The V end lost 4 bases, the J end lost 4 bases, and 7 bases lay between the germline ends. The CDR3 covers 13 residues. Germline V lookup: CDR1 ENHRY, CDR2 SYGVKD. This clone has only one observation.

The sequence came from a woman in her thirties or forties in good health. Some clones in this sample may be carry-over from other donors' samples. The sample taken for sequencing was PBMCs. The chain has TRBV10-3 and TRBJ1-4; D call uncertain. The CDR3 protein is CAISGGVNEKLFF. As DNA, the CDR3 is TGTGCCATCAGTGGCGGGGTTAATGAAAAACTGTTTTTT.